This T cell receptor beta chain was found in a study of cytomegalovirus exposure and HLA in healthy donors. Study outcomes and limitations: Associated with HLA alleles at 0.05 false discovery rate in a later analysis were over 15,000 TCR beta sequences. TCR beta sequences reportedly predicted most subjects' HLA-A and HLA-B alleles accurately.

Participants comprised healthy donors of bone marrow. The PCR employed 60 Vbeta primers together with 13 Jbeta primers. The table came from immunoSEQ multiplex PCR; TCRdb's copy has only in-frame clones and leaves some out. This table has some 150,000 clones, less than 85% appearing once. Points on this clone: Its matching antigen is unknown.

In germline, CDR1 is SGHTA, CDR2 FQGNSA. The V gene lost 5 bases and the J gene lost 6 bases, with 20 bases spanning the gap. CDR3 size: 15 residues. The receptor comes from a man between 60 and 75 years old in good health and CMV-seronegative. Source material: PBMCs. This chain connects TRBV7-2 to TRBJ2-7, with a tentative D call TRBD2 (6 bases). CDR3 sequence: CASSPSVEGFVEQYF. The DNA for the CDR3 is TGTGCCAGCAGCCCGTCGGTGGAGGGTTTCGTCGAGCAGTACTTC.